This record looks at one T cell receptor beta chain sequence and its context. These data are taken from a study of blood T cell repertoires in COVID-19. Sequencing used immunoSEQ multiplex PCR; TCRdb keeps in-frame clones, though not all of them. The repertoire has some 190,000 clones, about 88% of them found once; the top ten carry roughly 2.4%. In germline, CDR1 is DFQATT, CDR2 SNEGSKA (reference sequence). This CDR3 spans 16 amino acids. V lost 3 bases and J lost 0; bases outside the gene matches: 7. This receptor was obtained from a woman in her 40s with acute COVID-19. The chain is built from TRBV20-1 and TRBJ1-5; TRBD1 agrees at 8 bases. Sequenced input: PBMCs or T cells enriched from blood (not recorded which). This CDR3 is CSASRAGGFSNQPQHF. DNA for the CDR3: TGCAGTGCTAGTAGGGCAGGGGGCTTTAGCAATCAGCCCCAGCATTTT.